One sample yielded the 4 T cell receptor beta chains listed below, sequenced in a study of blood T cells in healthy people across ages. Together with a sample-barcoded 5' primer, a J-beta primer mix was included in a second PCR lasting about 7 to 12 cycles. TCRdb recomputed calls from the 5' RACE reads with MiXCR, one row per CDR3 protein. This sample has over 500,000 distinct CDR3 sequences, with approximately 52% found just once. Sequencing input: blood. Every receptor here comes from a woman of 80 years or more in good health.

This clonotype was recorded at least ten times. The chain recombines TRBV6-6 with TRBJ2-2, with 8 bases that match TRBD1. This CDR3 has 15 amino acids. From germline, CDR1 is MNHNY and CDR2 SVGAGI (reference sequence). V was pared by 6 bases and J by 5 bases, with 8 bases of the junction left unmatched. The CDR3 protein is CASSQGQGRTGELFF. Here the CDR3 DNA reads TGTGCCAGCAGCCAAGGACAGGGAAGGACCGGGGAGCTGTTTTTT.

The J gene is TRBJ2-1, the V gene TRBV25-1; D may be TRBD2 (5 bases). The DNA end is more similar to TRBJ2-7, so the J call may be wrong. This CDR3 has 14 residues. The germline CDR1 and CDR2 sequences are MGHDK and SYGVNS. CDR3 coding DNA: TGTGCCAGCAATCCTCCAGGACGGCCGGGAGAGCAGTACTTC. This sequence encodes CASNPPGRPGEQYF.

This clonotype showed up many times. The chain links TRBV7-9 to TRBJ1-2; D is unresolved. Trimming shortened V by 5 bases and J by 4 bases, and 17 bases separated the two germline ends. In germline, CDR1 is SEHNR, CDR2 FQNEAQ (reference sequence). CDR3 size: 15 residues. The CDR3 protein is CASSPQKTGGYGYTF. DNA of the CDR3: TGTGCCAGCAGCCCTCAAAAGACTGGTGGCTATGGCTACACCTTC. The variable domain in full, completed from reference TRBV7-9 and TRBJ1-2, reads DTGVSQNPRHKITKRGQNVTFRCDPISEHNRLYWYRQTLGQGPEFLTYFQNEAQLEKSRLLSDRFSAERPKGSFSTLEIQRTEQGDSAMYLCASSPQKTGGYGYTFGSGTRLTVV.

This clonotype occurred many times. The CDR3 sequence: CASERGGGISGELFF. The DNA for the CDR3 is TGTGCCTCCGAGCGGGGAGGGGGCATATCCGGGGAGCTGTTTTTT. The chain is built from TRBV6-5 and TRBJ2-2; D tentatively fits TRBD1 or TRBD2 (7 bases each). The V end lost 11 bases, the J end lost 6 bases, and 22 bases lay between the germline ends. The CDR3 is 15 residues long. Germline V gives CDR1 MNHEY, CDR2 SVGAGI.